These 20 T cell receptor beta chains originate from one sample sequenced in a study of T cells in localized non-small cell lung cancer. Measured with immunoSEQ multiplex PCR; TCRdb has only the in-frame clones, and not every one. The sample carries about 2,700 clones, 28% recorded once. The input for sequencing was lung tumor tissue, taken before any cancer treatment. The receptor set was obtained from a man aged 40-75 years with stage II squamous cell lung carcinoma.

This clone qualifies as medium-sized. This chain joins TRBV11-3 and TRBJ2-1, with D possibly matching TRBD2 (5 bases). V was clipped by 5 bases and J by 2 bases, with 19 bases between them. The CDR3 contains 17 residues. The germline V gene has CDR1 SGHNT and CDR2 YENEEA. In DNA form, the CDR3 reads TGTGCCAGCAGCCCCCGGGTGGGTGGGAGCACCTACAATGAGCAGTTCTTC. Translation: CASSPRVGGSTYNEQFF.

The rearrangement links TRBV6-8 to TRBJ1-1, with D hard to call. This CDR3 has 12 amino acids. V was trimmed by 5 bases and J by 10 bases, leaving 14 bases between them. Per the germline V gene, CDR1 is MNHGY and CDR2 is SAAAGT. In DNA form, the CDR3 reads TGTGCCAGCAGTATATTGGACGGCGCAGCTTTCTTT. Translating gives CASSILDGAAFF.

This clone was picked up a small number of times. The CDR3 region has the DNA TGTGCCAGCAGCCAAAGAATGAACACTGAAGCTTTCTTT. It yields the protein CASSQRMNTEAFF. The chain employs TRBV14 and TRBJ1-1; D gene unclear. V shed 2 bases and J shed 0 bases, with 4 bases lying between them. The V gene's germline CDR1 is SGHDN and CDR2 FVKESK. The CDR3 totals 13 residues.

The chain combines TRBV10-3 with TRBJ1-5; 10 nucleotides line up with TRBD1. The CDR3 sequence is 14 residues long. The germline gives CDR1 ENHRY, CDR2 SYGVKD. The junction had 10 bases not matched to a gene; V was cut back by 10 bases and J by 7 bases. The CDR3 here is CATEGQGYRQPQHF. For the CDR3, the DNA is TGTGCCACTGAGGGACAGGGGTATAGGCAGCCCCAGCATTTT.

The sample holds a few counts of this clone. This chain joins TRBV29-1 and TRBJ1-1; D is undetermined. This CDR3 comprises 13 residues. The V end was cut by 0 bases, the J end by 10 bases, with 15 bases between. CDR1 is SQVTM, CDR2 ANQGSEA, per germline. The CDR3 DNA follows: TGCAGCGTTGAAGATTTATCGGAACGTGGAGCTTTCTTT. Translation: CSVEDLSERGAFF.

V and J are TRBV5-1 and TRBJ1-5, with D perhaps matching TRBD1 (5 bases). This CDR3 is built from 14 residues. Looked up from germline, CDR1 is SGHRS and CDR2 is YFSETQ. Trimming pared 4 bases from V and 4 bases from J, leaving 12 bases between. As DNA, the CDR3 is TGCGCCAGCAGCACCGGGACGGATAATCAGCCCCAGCATTTT. This codes for CASSTGTDNQPQHF.

By share, this clone counts as medium-sized. The J gene is TRBJ2-3, the V gene TRBV11-3; D might be TRBD2 (6 bases). The V and J ends lost 3 bases and 0 bases respectively, with 13 bases between them. The CDR3 has 16 residues. Germline V gives CDR1 SGHNT, CDR2 YENEEA. The CDR3 sequence: CASSLEGLTSTDTQYF. The CDR3 DNA is TGTGCCAGCAGCTTGGAGGGTTTGACTAGCACAGATACGCAGTATTTT.

This clone showed up just a few times. V gene TRBV6-8 combines with J gene TRBJ2-2, with 11 positions matching TRBD2. The germline V gene encodes CDR1 MNHGY and CDR2 SAAAGT. The CDR3 totals 18 residues. V shed 0 bases, J shed 6 bases, and the junction held 9 bases outside the gene matches. In DNA, the CDR3 is TGTGCCAGCAGTTACTCAGGGGGGGTAGCGGGAGGGCCCGGGGAGCTGTTTTTT. Encoded protein: CASSYSGGVAGGPGELFF.

This clone has only a few counts. V gene TRBV19 combines with J gene TRBJ1-4, with a weak D call TRBD1 (6 bases). This CDR3 region has 15 residues. Germline V gene data show CDR1 as LNHDA and CDR2 as SQIVND (reference sequence). V was pared by 6 bases and J by 5 bases, with 16 bases between. Here the CDR3 DNA reads TGTGCCAGTAGCATGACAGGTTGGGGGAATGAAAAACTGTTTTTT. Encoded protein: CASSMTGWGNEKLFF. Supplemented by reference TRBV19 and TRBJ1-4, the full variable domain reads DGGITQSPKYLFRKEGQNVTLSCEQNLNHDAMYWYRQDPGQGLRLIYYSQIVNDFQKGDIAEGYSVSREKKESFPLTVTSAQKNPTAFYLCASSMTGWGNEKLFFGSGTQLSVL.

This clone was seen only a few times. This chain joins TRBV14 and TRBJ1-1, with a tentative D call TRBD1 (5 bases). The CDR3 length is 13 residues. The ends were cut back, 0 bases at V and 4 bases at J, with 6 bases in the middle. The V gene's germline CDR1 is SGHDN and CDR2 FVKESK. DNA of the CDR3: TGTGCCAGCAGCCAAGAGGGGGGCACTGAAGCTTTCTTT. Protein product: CASSQEGGTEAFF.

The chain couples TRBV9 to TRBJ2-5, with D perhaps TRBD2 (6 bases). Germline assignment: CDR1 SGDLS and CDR2 YYNGEE. The CDR3 totals 13 residues. V lost 2 bases to trimming and J lost 3 bases, with 8 bases between them. The CDR3 coding sequence is TGTGCCAGCAGCGTCGGGGGAGAAGAGACCCAGTACTTC. This codes for CASSVGGEETQYF.

V and J are TRBV5-1 and TRBJ1-1; D may be TRBD1 (6 bases). Germline V lookup: CDR1 SGHRS, CDR2 YFSETQ. The CDR3 covers 14 residues. The V end was cut by 0 bases, the J end by 3 bases, with 9 bases between. The DNA of the CDR3 is TGCGCCAGCAGCTTGGTTGCAGGGGACACTGAAGCTTTCTTT. Protein sequence: CASSLVAGDTEAFF.

The chain is built from TRBV30 and TRBJ1-2, with D possibly TRBD1 on 6 matching bases. The germline V gene has CDR1 GTSNPN and CDR2 SVGIG (reference sequence). The length of the CDR3 is 11 residues. V lost 3 bases and J 8 bases, leaving 10 bases between the germline ends. The CDR3 bases are TGTGCCTGGAGCCCGACAGGCGGCTACACCTTC. Its translation is CAWSPTGGYTF.

This clone was seen more than once but under ten times. The chain couples TRBV11-3 to TRBJ1-2; 7 bases agree with TRBD1. V lost 3 bases and J lost 8; bases outside the gene matches: 9. The germline CDR1 and CDR2 sequences are SGHNT and YENEEA. The CDR3 loop spans 14 amino acids. CDR3: CASSLEQGTRGYTF. The CDR3 DNA sequence: TGTGCCAGCAGCTTGGAACAGGGGACGAGGGGCTACACCTTC.

The rearrangement joins TRBV6-8 to TRBJ2-3; D may be TRBD2 (7 bases). The CDR3 length is 15 residues. The V gene's germline CDR1 is MNHGY and CDR2 SAAAGT. The V end was cut by 10 bases, the J end by 1 base, with 18 bases between. In DNA, the CDR3 is TGTGCCATCAGAATAGGGGGGGCCGGCACAGATACGCAGTATTTT. Its translation: CAIRIGGAGTDTQYF.

This chain links TRBV6-8 with TRBJ2-3, with D perhaps TRBD2 (6 bases). The length of the CDR3 is 16 residues. The germline V gene has CDR1 MNHGY and CDR2 SAAAGT. Deletions cut 3 bases from V and 2 bases from J, with 15 bases between. The CDR3 is CASSYPDYPPTDTQYF. The CDR3 bases are TGTGCCAGCAGTTATCCGGACTACCCACCCACAGATACGCAGTATTTT.

This clone was counted only a few times. The rearrangement uses TRBV9 and TRBJ2-1; D unclear. The V gene lost 3 bases and the J gene lost 2 bases, with 6 bases spanning the gap. Germline CDR1 is SGDLS and CDR2 is YYNGEE. The CDR3 runs to 13 residues. This CDR3 is CASSGVTYNEQFF. The CDR3 DNA sequence: TGTGCCAGCAGCGGCGTAACCTACAATGAGCAGTTCTTC. Variable domain in full (rest from reference TRBV9 and TRBJ2-1): DSGVTQTPKHLITATGQRVTLRCSPRSGDLSVYWYQQSLDQGLQFLIQYYNGEERAKGNILERFSAQQFPDLHSELNLSSLELGDSALYFCASSGVTYNEQFFGPGTRLTVL.

This clone was recorded once. The chain is built from TRBV28 and TRBJ2-7; the match to TRBD1 covers 11 bases. The germline gives CDR1 MDHEN, CDR2 SYDVKM. The CDR3 has 19 residues. The junction had 23 bases not matched to a gene; V was cut back by 4 bases and J by 9 bases. CDR3 bases: TGTGCCAGCAGTTCCACCGGGACAGGGGGGGGCAAAACCAACCCAGGGCAGTACTTC. It codes for CASSSTGTGGGKTNPGQYF.

This clone was seen once. This rearrangement joins TRBV30 to TRBJ1-3; D might be TRBD1 (6 bases). CDR1 and CDR2 (germline): GTSNPN, SVGIG (reference sequence). The CDR3 spans 16 residues. V was cut by 2 bases and J by 3 bases, with 17 bases left in between. CDR3 DNA: TGTGCCTGGAGTTTCGCAGGGACACAAGGTGGAAACACCATATATTTT. This encodes CAWSFAGTQGGNTIYF.

This clone was seen only a few times. V and J are TRBV6-8 and TRBJ2-7, with D unclear. The length of the CDR3 is 14 residues. The germline V gene has CDR1 MNHGY and CDR2 SAAAGT. Trimming cost V 2 bases and J 2 bases, with 10 bases left between them. CDR3 bases: TGTGCCAGCAGTTACACCCCGGGCACCTACGAGCAGTACTTC. Translation gives CASSYTPGTYEQYF.